This record covers a single T cell receptor (beta chain). Its antigen is currently unknown. CDR3 and TCR beta VDJ profiling relied on a genomic DNA template. In TCRdb, the reads were re-called with MiXCR into one record per CDR3 protein. The sample has more than 45,000 distinct CDR3 sequences; roughly three fifths are singletons. Individuals selected for sequencing had exhibited CD8+CD57+ cell expansion on flow cytometry. Patients were treatment-naive when blood was sampled. These data belong to a study of CD8+CD57+ T cells in acquired aplastic anemia. Study summary: Recorded DNA amounts for sorted CD4+ and CD8+ cells had an average of approximately 3 ug.

This CDR3 has 13 amino acids. V trimming: 3 bases; J trimming: 5 bases; junction bases outside the gene matches: 3. Germline loops: CDR1 SGHTA, CDR2 FQGTGA. General study points: Any difference that existed in CD8+ Simpson's diversity between patients and controls was not significant. Common to patients and controls were twenty-nine CD8+ CDR3 sequences.

The TCR comes from a human donor with aplastic anemia. The specimen was sorted CD4+, CD8+, or CD8+CD57+ T cells (not recorded which) from PBMCs. The chain is built from TRBV7-3 and TRBJ2-5, with TRBD2 identical over 7 bases. CDR3 in DNA: TGTGCCAGCAGCTTGGGGGGAGGGGAGACCCAGTACTTC. Protein sequence: CASSLGGGETQYF.